A single sample gave rise to the 31 T cell receptor beta chains below, sequenced in a study of cytomegalovirus exposure and HLA in healthy donors. PCR employed 60 Vbeta and 13 Jbeta primers. The repertoire was sequenced with immunoSEQ multiplex PCR; TCRdb's copy has only in-frame clones and lacks some. The data contain roughly 120,000 clones, 80% of them singletons. Material: PBMCs. The source is a human donor in good health.

This chain uses TRBV6-6 with TRBJ1-5; D perhaps matches TRBD1 (6 bases). Trimming shortened V by 8 bases and J by 3 bases, and 14 bases separated the two germline ends. The V gene's germline CDR1 is MNHNY and CDR2 SVGAGI (reference sequence). The CDR3 covers 14 residues. For the CDR3, the DNA is TGTGCCAGCGCACAGGGCTTTGTCAATCAGCCCCAGCATTTT. It is translated as CASAQGFVNQPQHF.

This clone was counted between two and nine times. The chain employs TRBV5-4 and TRBJ2-2; no definite D call. V gave up 1 base and J gave up 3 bases, with 16 bases separating them. The germline V gene encodes CDR1 SGHNT and CDR2 YYREEE (reference sequence). The CDR3 totals 17 residues. For the CDR3, the DNA is TGTGCCAGCAGCTTGAACATCCGACTGAGCCACACCGGGGAGCTGTTTTTT. Its protein is CASSLNIRLSHTGELFF.

The chain recombines TRBV7-8 with TRBJ1-2, with 11 nucleotides matching TRBD1. The CDR3 is 15 residues long. V dropped 4 bases and J dropped 8; count of bases not matched to a gene: 9. CDR1 is SGHVS, CDR2 FQNEAQ, per germline. This CDR3 is CASSSQGQGARGYTF. The CDR3 DNA follows: TGTGCCAGCAGCTCGCAAGGACAGGGGGCGCGAGGCTACACCTTC. The full variable domain, its missing parts supplied by reference TRBV7-8 and TRBJ1-2, is GAGVSQSPRYKVAKRGQDVALRCDPISGHVSLFWYQQALGQGPEFLTYFQNEAQLDKSGLPSDRFFAERPEGSVSTLKIQRTQQEDSAVYLCASSSQGQGARGYTFGSGTRLTVV.

V usage is TRBV27 and J usage is TRBJ2-1; D may be TRBD1 (6 bases). The CDR3 has 17 residues. The germline V gene has CDR1 MNHEY and CDR2 SMNVEV (reference sequence). Deletions cut 6 bases from V and 0 bases from J, with 18 bases between. The CDR3 loop is CASSPTGTHSSYNEQFF. CDR3 bases: TGTGCCAGCAGCCCTACAGGGACCCACAGCTCCTACAATGAGCAGTTCTTC.

The chain uses TRBV4-2 and TRBJ1-5; D not certain. Trimming left V 1 base short and J 9 bases short, with 10 bases between. This CDR3 is built from 13 residues. Germline V CDR1 and CDR2: LGHNA, YNFKEQ. CDR3 sequence reads: CASSQGGSGPQHF. CDR3 coding DNA: TGTGCCAGCAGCCAAGGCGGGAGTGGGCCCCAGCATTTT.

This chain uses TRBV6-4 with TRBJ2-7; 8 nucleotides agree with TRBD1. The CDR3 contains 15 residues. Germline CDR1 and CDR2: MRHNA and SNTAGT. The V gene end was trimmed by 11 bases and the J gene end by 1 base; junction bases not matched to a gene: 13. The CDR3 bases are TGTGCCGGTAGGAGGGGGGACAGGCGATCCTACGAGCAGTACTTC. Amino acids: CAGRRGDRRSYEQYF.

This chain uses TRBV6-1 with TRBJ2-7; 7 nucleotides align to TRBD2. V dropped 6 bases and J dropped 2; count of bases not matched to a gene: 10. Germline assignment: CDR1 MNHNS and CDR2 SASEGT. This CDR3 has 15 amino acids. In DNA form, the CDR3 reads TGTGCCAGCAGACTGGGTACTAGCGAGCCCTACGAGCAGTACTTC. Amino acid sequence: CASRLGTSEPYEQYF.

This chain joins TRBV10-3 and TRBJ1-3; 8 bases map to TRBD1. Germline CDR1 is ENHRY and CDR2 is SYGVKD. V was pared by 6 bases and J by 8 bases, with 6 bases of the junction left unmatched. The CDR3 runs 13 residues. The CDR3 protein is CAIRQGAADTIYF. In DNA form, the CDR3 reads TGTGCCATCAGGCAGGGGGCCGCGGACACCATATATTTT.

This chain uses TRBV2 with TRBJ2-1; 11 bases are shared with TRBD2. The CDR3 has 15 residues. With V trimmed by 6 bases and J by 10 bases, 11 bases remained unmatched. Germline V gene data show CDR1 as SNHLY and CDR2 as FYNNEI. CDR3 sequence: CASSRLAGSRTEQFF. CDR3 sequence (DNA): TGTGCCAGCAGCCGACTAGCGGGGAGTCGCACGGAGCAGTTCTTC.

This chain joins TRBV28 and TRBJ2-5; TRBD2 aligns across 7 bases. The V gene's germline CDR1 is MDHEN and CDR2 SYDVKM. This CDR3 is 14 amino acids long. After removal of 4 bases from V and 1 base from J, the junction contained 3 bases not matched to a gene. Written as DNA, the CDR3 is TGTGCCAGCAGTTCGACTAGCCTCCAAGAGACCCAGTACTTC. Protein: CASSSTSLQETQYF.

This rearrangement joins TRBV5-1 to TRBJ1-6; D unclear. V shed 0 bases and J shed 0 bases, with 7 bases lying between them. The CDR3 is 16 residues long. Per the germline V gene, CDR1 is SGHRS and CDR2 is YFSETQ. CDR3 in amino acids: CASSLAASSYNSPLHF. The CDR3 DNA follows: TGCGCCAGCAGCTTGGCCGCGAGCTCCTATAATTCACCCCTCCACTTT.

This chain connects TRBV2 to TRBJ2-7, with TRBD1 identical over 8 bases. V shed 6 bases, J shed 4 bases, and the junction held 14 bases outside the gene matches. CDR1 and CDR2 from the germline V gene are SNHLY and FYNNEI. CDR3 length: 16 residues. The CDR3 DNA follows: TGTGCCAGCAGCCTAGGAGTGGCGGGGACAGGATACGAGCAGTACTTC. This codes for CASSLGVAGTGYEQYF.

The chain uses TRBV29-1 and TRBJ2-3, with 8 bases lining up with TRBD2. J gave up 1 base and V 1 base, and 16 bases lay outside the gene matches. Germline lookup yields CDR1 SQVTM and CDR2 ANQGSEA. This CDR3 region has 19 residues. The CDR3 spells CSVEVRTSRSFFGTDTQYF. The CDR3 DNA reads TGCAGCGTTGAAGTACGGACTAGCAGGAGTTTCTTCGGCACAGATACGCAGTATTTT.

The V call is TRBV27, the J call TRBJ2-1; D gene uncertain. This CDR3 region has 14 residues. The V end lost 4 bases, the J end lost 6 bases, and 13 bases lay between the germline ends. Per the germline V gene, CDR1 is MNHEY and CDR2 is SMNVEV (reference sequence). In DNA form, the CDR3 reads TGTGCCAGCAGTTCCGCCCTGGCCCCCAATGAGCAGTTCTTC. Encoded protein: CASSSALAPNEQFF.

V is TRBV18 and J is TRBJ2-1; D unclear. Trimming cost V 5 bases and J 2 bases, with 10 bases left between them. The germline V gene has CDR1 KGHSH and CDR2 LQKENI. The CDR3 runs 14 residues. This CDR3 is CASSFPDTYNEQFF. The CDR3 DNA reads as TGTGCCAGCTCATTTCCAGATACCTACAATGAGCAGTTCTTC.

The chain joins TRBV7-2 to TRBJ2-1; 11 bases align to TRBD2. The V gene's germline CDR1 is SGHTA and CDR2 FQGNSA. The ends lost 6 bases at V and 3 bases at J; junction bases unmatched: 1. CDR3 length equals 14 residues. This CDR3 reads CASRGLADYNEQFF. The CDR3 nucleotides read TGTGCCAGCAGGGGACTAGCGGACTACAATGAGCAGTTCTTC.

This chain joins TRBV12-2 and TRBJ1-6; the D segment call TRBD1 is taken from the table without a DNA check. TRBV12-2 is noted as a pseudogene. The CDR3 spans 17 residues. The chain's CDR3 is CASRLDRGSASNSPLHF. The CDR3 DNA sequence: TGTGCAAGTCGCTTAGATAGGGGCTCGGCGAGCAATTCACCCCTCCACTTT.

The chain uses TRBV9 and TRBJ2-3; 12 bases align to TRBD2. The CDR3 consists of 22 residues. The trim removed 0 bases at V and 4 bases at J, leaving 21 bases unmatched. Germline values: CDR1 SGDLS, CDR2 YYNGEE. The CDR3 DNA sequence: TGTGCCAGCAGCGTAGTCCCAGGCCGTGGGCTAGCGGGGGGGCCGAGTGCAGATACGCAGTATTTT. Protein: CASSVVPGRGLAGGPSADTQYF.

This clone appeared a few times. This chain joins TRBV5-1 and TRBJ2-7; tentatively, D is TRBD2 (5 bases). The germline V and J ends were trimmed by 4 bases and 2 bases, with 16 bases remaining between them. CDR3 length equals 15 residues. CDR1 and CDR2 (germline): SGHRS, YFSETQ. This CDR3 is CASSPGGPQTYEQYF. The CDR3 DNA is TGCGCCAGCAGCCCTGGCGGGCCCCAAACCTACGAGCAGTACTTC.

V is TRBV10-3 and J is TRBJ1-3; no reliable D call. Germline-derived CDR1 and CDR2 are ENHRY and SYGVKD. The germline V and J ends were trimmed by 2 bases and 1 base, with 12 bases remaining between them. The CDR3 sequence is 16 residues long. The chain's CDR3 is CAISEGSSESGNTIYF. DNA for the CDR3: TGTGCCATCAGTGAGGGGTCGAGCGAATCTGGAAACACCATATATTTT.

There are a few counts of this clone. This chain links TRBV18 with TRBJ2-7; a weak D match, TRBD1 (6 bases). The germline V gene has CDR1 KGHSH and CDR2 LQKENI. V was shortened by 6 bases and J by 0 bases, with 12 bases between the two germline ends. This CDR3 region has 14 residues. The CDR3 sequence: CASSPGTSSYEQYF. In DNA form, the CDR3 reads TGTGCCAGCTCCCCCGGGACATCCTCCTACGAGCAGTACTTC.

V gene TRBV10-3 combines with J gene TRBJ2-3; D gene ambiguous. The germline gives CDR1 ENHRY, CDR2 SYGVKD. There are 15 residues in the CDR3. V dropped 7 bases and J dropped 0 bases, with 14 bases sitting between them. CDR3 sequence: CAIKVGSQSTDTQYF. CDR3 bases: TGTGCCATCAAGGTGGGCAGCCAAAGCACAGATACGCAGTATTTT.

This clone was seen once. This chain connects TRBV29-1 to TRBJ1-2; possibly TRBD1 for D (6 bases). There are 11 residues in the CDR3. Germline lookup yields CDR1 SQVTM and CDR2 ANQGSEA. V was trimmed by 6 bases and J by 6 bases, leaving 11 bases between them. CDR3 residues: CSVGGANGYTF. CDR3 nucleotide sequence: TGCAGCGTGGGGGGGGCGAATGGCTACACCTTC.

The V gene is TRBV9, the J gene TRBJ1-2; possible D gene TRBD1, 5 bases. The germline V gene has CDR1 SGDLS and CDR2 YYNGEE. The ends were cut back, 6 bases at V and 8 bases at J, with 14 bases in the middle. This CDR3 is 12 amino acids long. The CDR3: CASNSGVYGYTF. CDR3 coding DNA: TGTGCCAGCAATTCGGGGGTCTACGGCTACACCTTC. Combining the CDR3 with reference TRBV9 and TRBJ1-2 gives the whole variable domain DSGVTQTPKHLITATGQRVTLRCSPRSGDLSVYWYQQSLDQGLQFLIQYYNGEERAKGNILERFSAQQFPDLHSELNLSSLELGDSALYFCASNSGVYGYTFGSGTRLTVV.

V is TRBV18 and J is TRBJ2-7, with D possibly TRBD1 on 6 matching bases. CDR3 size: 15 residues. V was clipped by 0 bases and J by 3 bases, with 12 bases between them. Per the germline V gene, CDR1 is KGHSH and CDR2 is LQKENI. The CDR3 region is CASSPPTRTDYEQYF. CDR3 nucleotides: TGTGCCAGCTCACCACCTACCAGGACAGACTACGAGCAGTACTTC.

The gene calls are TRBV2 and TRBJ2-3, with a weak D call TRBD2 (5 bases). V lost 7 bases, J lost 2 bases, and 19 bases lay in between. Germline assignment: CDR1 SNHLY and CDR2 FYNNEI. CDR3 length: 16 amino acids. In nucleotides, the CDR3 is TGTGCCAGCATCCCCGGGGTGTCCTCTTCCACAGATACGCAGTATTTT. This codes for CASIPGVSSSTDTQYF.

This sequence joins TRBV6-5 and TRBJ2-1; 9 bases match TRBD1. This CDR3 has 14 amino acids. Germline V gene lookup returns CDR1 MNHEY and CDR2 SVGAGI. V lost 5 bases and J lost 6; bases outside the gene matches: 5. The CDR3 coding sequence is TGTGCCAGCAGTCCGGGACAGGGCATCAATGAGCAGTTCTTC. It codes for CASSPGQGINEQFF.

For this clone: Other DNA variants within this sample encode the same CDR3. V and J are TRBV27 and TRBJ2-7; weak D call: TRBD2 (6 bases). The CDR3 length is 13 residues. CDR1 is MNHEY, CDR2 SMNVEV, per germline (reference sequence). V shed 3 bases and J shed 2 bases, with 8 bases lying between them. The CDR3 here is CASSLGGPYEQYF. The DNA for the CDR3 is TGTGCCAGCAGTTTGGGGGGTCCCTACGAGCAGTACTTC.

The chain employs TRBV5-1 and TRBJ1-6; possibly TRBD1 for D (6 bases). CDR3 length: 17 amino acids. The V end lost 4 bases, the J end lost 0 bases, and 14 bases lay between the germline ends. The germline gives CDR1 SGHRS, CDR2 YFSETQ. The CDR3 protein is CASSTGTLSSYNSPLHF. CDR3 sequence (DNA): TGCGCCAGCAGCACAGGGACACTGAGCTCCTATAATTCACCCCTCCACTTT.

The J gene is TRBJ2-1, the V gene TRBV5-1; 10 bases align to TRBD2. Germline CDR1 reads SGHRS; CDR2 reads YFSETQ. The CDR3 runs 16 residues. Losses at the gene ends were 4 bases for V and 0 bases for J; bases not matched to a gene: 4. CDR3 bases: TGCGCCAGCAGCAGAACTAGCGGGAACTCCTACAATGAGCAGTTCTTC. It translates to CASSRTSGNSYNEQFF.

V is TRBV2 and J is TRBJ2-4, with 9 bases that match TRBD1. Germline-derived CDR1 and CDR2 are SNHLY and FYNNEI. This CDR3 has 14 amino acids. Unmatched junction bases numbered 5, after V lost 5 bases and J lost 6 bases. CDR3 nucleotides: TGTGCCAGCAGTATGGGACAGGGTCGAAACATTCAGTACTTC. Protein sequence: CASSMGQGRNIQYF.